The 21 T cell receptor beta chains reported below all come from one sample, sequenced in a study of T-cell reconstitution after alpha-beta-depleted transplantation in children. During its preparation, the TCRbeta library received unique molecular identifiers. TCRdb re-called the PCR reads through MiXCR, storing one row per CDR3 protein. The top ten hold 3.3% of the sample, which has about 540,000 distinct CDR3 sequences, approximately 16% seen once. Sample: PBMCs from the stem cell graft donor, taken from the stem cell graft. The origin of the receptors is a human donor who donated a stem cell graft to a child with acute lymphoblastic leukemia.

The chain employs TRBV18 and TRBJ2-7; 9 bases match TRBD1. From germline, CDR1 is KGHSH and CDR2 LQKENI. The CDR3 length is 16 residues. The V and J ends lost 6 bases and 2 bases, in that order; junction bases with no gene match: 11. CDR3 in amino acids: CASSLDRGTGTYEQYF. The CDR3 coding sequence is TGTGCCAGCTCCCTCGATCGTGGGACAGGGACCTACGAGCAGTACTTC.

V and J are TRBV14 and TRBJ2-1; D perhaps matches TRBD2 (6 bases). The CDR3 contains 16 residues. With 1 base removed from V and 3 bases from J, the gap between germline ends came to 13 bases. Per the germline V gene, CDR1 is SGHDN and CDR2 is FVKESK. DNA of the CDR3: TGTGCCAGCAGCCAAGGTTGGCTAGCGAGCTACAATGAGCAGTTCTTC. It yields the protein CASSQGWLASYNEQFF.

This clonotype turned up a few times. The chain is built from TRBV9 and TRBJ2-1, with 7 bases fitting TRBD1. With V trimmed by 4 bases and J by 9 bases, 10 bases remained unmatched. CDR1 and CDR2 from the germline V gene are SGDLS and YYNGEE. The CDR3 loop spans 14 amino acids. The CDR3 nucleotides are TGTGCCAGCAGCCTCTCAGGGGGTCGTGGTGAGCAGTTCTTC. It specifies CASSLSGGRGEQFF. Full variable domain (rest looked up from reference TRBV9 and TRBJ2-1): DSGVTQTPKHLITATGQRVTLRCSPRSGDLSVYWYQQSLDQGLQFLIQYYNGEERAKGNILERFSAQQFPDLHSELNLSSLELGDSALYFCASSLSGGRGEQFFGPGTRLTVL.

This clonotype was counted only a few times. The chain uses TRBV7-9 and TRBJ1-5; the D is unclear. CDR3 length: 16 residues. V was pared by 5 bases and J by 0 bases, with 14 bases between. Looked up from germline, CDR1 is SEHNR and CDR2 is FQNEAQ (reference sequence). The CDR3 spells CASSPHSSHSNQPQHF. The CDR3 nucleotides read TGTGCCAGCAGCCCGCACAGCTCACATAGCAATCAGCCCCAGCATTTT. Complete variable domain (other parts from reference TRBV7-9 and TRBJ1-5): DTGVSQNPRHKITKRGQNVTFRCDPISEHNRLYWYRQTLGQGPEFLTYFQNEAQLEKSRLLSDRFSAERPKGSFSTLEIQRTEQGDSAMYLCASSPHSSHSNQPQHFGDGTRLSIL.

This clonotype came up once. The chain recombines TRBV5-5 with TRBJ1-4; no clear D. Germline CDR1 reads SGHKS; CDR2 reads YYEKEE (reference sequence). V was clipped by 4 bases and J by 7 bases, with 17 bases between them. The CDR3 extends over 15 amino acids. CDR3 DNA sequence: TGTGCCAGCAGCCTCGAGGATCAACTAAGTGAAAAACTGTTTTTT. Translation gives CASSLEDQLSEKLFF.

The chain combines TRBV20-1 with TRBJ2-3; D could derive from TRBD1 or TRBD2 (6 bases each). CDR1 and CDR2 from the germline V gene are DFQATT and SNEGSKA (reference sequence). V was trimmed by 1 base and J by 4 bases, leaving 12 bases between them. This CDR3 contains 14 residues. The CDR3 DNA is TGCAGTGCTAGAGGCAACGGGGGCCCAGATACGCAGTATTTT. This sequence encodes CSARGNGGPDTQYF.

V is TRBV12-3 or TRBV12-4 and J is TRBJ1-2, with 10 bases lining up with TRBD1. V lost 4 bases to trimming and J lost 4 bases; unmatched junction nucleotides: 6. The CDR3 is 15 amino acids. CDR3 bases: TGTGCCAGCAGTTCCTCCGGGACAGGGGCCTATGGCTACACCTTC. Its protein product is CASSSSGTGAYGYTF.

This clonotype turned up a few times. The chain links TRBV20-1 to TRBJ2-3; 11 bases are a match to TRBD2. V dropped 5 bases and J dropped 2; count of bases not matched to a gene: 6. There are 15 residues in the CDR3. The V gene's germline CDR1 is DFQATT and CDR2 SNEGSKA (reference sequence). CDR3 in DNA: TGCAGTGCTTTCCCTAGCGGGAGGTCCACAGATACGCAGTATTTT. Its protein product is CSAFPSGRSTDTQYF.

This clonotype came up a few times. This chain links TRBV5-1 with TRBJ2-7; a weak D match, TRBD1 (6 bases). This CDR3 comprises 17 residues. Germline-derived CDR1 and CDR2 are SGHRS and YFSETQ. V was trimmed by 4 bases and J by 4 bases, leaving 24 bases between them. CDR3: CASSLRQAPLSGYEQYF. CDR3 nucleotide sequence: TGCGCCAGCAGCCTACGACAGGCTCCCCTCTCTGGTTACGAGCAGTACTTC.

This clonotype occurred once. An end of the junction differs from the germline gene, which may be a read error. The V gene is TRBV5-1, the J gene TRBJ2-7, with D maybe TRBD1 (6 bases). The CDR3 runs to 12 residues. In germline, CDR1 is SGHRS, CDR2 YFSETQ. Here the CDR3 DNA reads TGCGCCAGCAGCCAAGGTGGGACATATTTAGCCTTC. Protein: CASSQGGTYLAF.

This clonotype has a handful of counts. A junction boundary mismatches the germline segment, possibly from a read error. V is TRBV11-2 and J is TRBJ1-6, with 10 bases fitting TRBD1. The CDR3 contains 16 residues. CDR1 is SGHAT and CDR2 is FQNNGV in the germline V gene. In DNA, the CDR3 is TGTGCCAGCAGCTTAGATCCGACAGGGGGCCATTCCCCCCTCCACTTT. Amino acids: CASSLDPTGGHSPLHF.

This clonotype has only a few counts. An end of the junction differs from the germline gene, which may be a read error. The V gene is TRBV7-9, the J gene TRBJ2-7; D is unresolved. The germline V gene has CDR1 SEHNR and CDR2 FQNEAQ (reference sequence). The CDR3 length is 8 residues. CDR3 nucleotide sequence: TGTGCCAGCGGACCGTCGGCCTTC. It is translated as CASGPSAF.

The chain couples TRBV28 to TRBJ2-7; D might be TRBD1 (6 bases). This CDR3 is 14 amino acids long. Trimming removed 5 bases from V and 7 bases from J, with 18 bases in between. Germline CDR1 and CDR2: MDHEN and SYDVKM. In DNA, the CDR3 is TGTGCCAGCAGTGTAAAACAGGGTCGAAGGGAGCAGTACTTC. Translation gives CASSVKQGRREQYF.

This clonotype was detected a few times. J is TRBJ2-7 and V is TRBV29-1; 12 nucleotides agree with TRBD2. Germline V lookup: CDR1 SQVTM, CDR2 ANQGSEA. This CDR3 spans 14 amino acids. V was clipped by 1 base and J by 2 bases; unmatched bases: 0. CDR3 DNA sequence: TGCAGCGTTGAAGGACTAGCGGGAGCCTACGAGCAGTACTTC. This encodes CSVEGLAGAYEQYF.

V usage is TRBV18 and J usage is TRBJ2-2; TRBD2 matches 12 bases. The J segment lost 7 bases and the V segment lost 0 bases, leaving 3 bases of the junction unmatched. Germline V gives CDR1 KGHSH, CDR2 LQKENI. CDR3 length: 16 amino acids. The CDR3 spells CASSPPTSGRGGELFF. Written as DNA, the CDR3 is TGTGCCAGCTCACCACCGACTAGCGGGAGAGGCGGGGAGCTGTTTTTT.

The chain is built from TRBV5-1 and TRBJ1-5; a weak D match, TRBD1 (6 bases). CDR3 size: 15 residues. Trimming left V 1 base short and J 5 bases short, with 13 bases between. The germline V gene encodes CDR1 SGHRS and CDR2 YFSETQ. CDR3 sequence reads: CASSLTGIPDQPQHF. CDR3 DNA sequence: TGCGCCAGCAGCTTGACAGGGATTCCCGATCAGCCCCAGCATTTT.

This clonotype was picked up a small number of times. V is TRBV5-1 and J is TRBJ2-1; D not resolved. The CDR3 has 9 amino acids. The V end was cut by 2 bases, the J end by 9 bases, with 0 bases between. Germline lookup yields CDR1 SGHRS and CDR2 YFSETQ. The CDR3 nucleotides are TGCGCCAGCAGCTTTGAGCAGTTCTTC. This encodes CASSFEQFF. Full variable domain (rest looked up from reference TRBV5-1 and TRBJ2-1): KAGVTQTPRYLIKTRGQQVTLSCSPISGHRSVSWYQQTPGQGLQFLFEYFSETQRNKGNFPGRFSGRQFSNSRSEMNVSTLELGDSALYLCASSFEQFFGPGTRLTVL.

The chain uses TRBV5-1 and TRBJ2-1, with 9 bases that match TRBD2. This CDR3 is built from 18 residues. Germline assignment: CDR1 SGHRS and CDR2 YFSETQ. The ends lost 1 base at V and 8 bases at J; junction bases unmatched: 16. The CDR3 loop reads CASSLRGVSGGRVHEQFF. The DNA of the CDR3 is TGCGCCAGCAGCTTGCGGGGGGTATCTGGCGGGAGGGTCCATGAGCAGTTCTTC.

The chain links TRBV5-1 to TRBJ1-5, with D unresolved. With 7 bases removed from V and 5 bases from J, the gap between germline ends came to 13 bases. The CDR3 consists of 13 residues. CDR1 SGHRS and CDR2 YFSETQ come from the germline V gene. CDR3 sequence reads: CASPSWDYQPQHF. CDR3 sequence (DNA): TGCGCCAGCCCCTCCTGGGATTATCAGCCCCAGCATTTT.

The V call is TRBV14, the J call TRBJ2-1, with D possibly TRBD2 on 5 matching bases. Germline V lookup: CDR1 SGHDN, CDR2 FVKESK. The V and J ends lost 1 base and 9 bases respectively, with 13 bases between them. The CDR3 is made up of 14 amino acids. The CDR3 DNA sequence: TGTGCCAGCAGCCAAGTGGGAGTTGCGAGTGAGCAGTTCTTC. Amino acid sequence: CASSQVGVASEQFF.

The chain combines TRBV7-8 with TRBJ2-3, with a weak D call TRBD2 (6 bases). Trimming took off 3 bases at V and 6 bases at J, with 19 bases between the two ends. Germline V CDR1 and CDR2: SGHVS, FQNEAQ. The CDR3 sequence is 16 residues long. The CDR3 DNA sequence: TGTGCCAGCAGCTTTGCGGCGGGGCGGGATAGGGATACGCAGTATTTT. It encodes CASSFAAGRDRDTQYF.